This T cell receptor (beta chain) was retrieved from a study of yellow fever vaccine responses in identical twins. TCRdb itself ran the RT-PCR reads through MiXCR, one entry per CDR3 protein. In the table there are some 14,000 distinct CDR3 sequences, 84% of which are singletons. Trimming shortened V by 4 bases and J by 5 bases, and 8 bases separated the two germline ends. CDR1 and CDR2 from the germline V gene are SQVTM and ANQGSEA. The CDR3 length is 11 residues. Overall study findings and caveats: Reportedly, twins' vaccine T cell responses looked partly convergent and partly personalized.

In the case of this clonotype: Its target is unknown.

This chain joins TRBV29-1 and TRBJ1-2, with D hard to call. This sample comprised T cells from blood (PBMCs), unsorted or a sorted subset (not recorded which), obtained before or after yellow fever vaccination (not recorded which). This sequence was found in a woman under 30 who received the yellow fever vaccine. CDR3 amino acids: CSVVQDYGYTF. CDR3 sequence (DNA): TGCAGCGTTGTACAAGATTATGGCTACACCTTC.